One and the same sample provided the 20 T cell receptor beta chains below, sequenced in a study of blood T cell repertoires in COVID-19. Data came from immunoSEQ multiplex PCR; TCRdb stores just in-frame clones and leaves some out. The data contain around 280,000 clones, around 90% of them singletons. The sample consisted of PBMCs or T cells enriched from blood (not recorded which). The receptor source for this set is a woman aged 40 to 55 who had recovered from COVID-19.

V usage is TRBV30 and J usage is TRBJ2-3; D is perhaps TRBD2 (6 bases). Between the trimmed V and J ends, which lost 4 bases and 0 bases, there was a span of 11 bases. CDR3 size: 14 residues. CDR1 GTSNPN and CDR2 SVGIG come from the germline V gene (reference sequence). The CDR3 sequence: CAWTGTGSTDTQYF. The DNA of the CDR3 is TGTGCCTGGACCGGGACTGGCAGCACAGATACGCAGTATTTT.

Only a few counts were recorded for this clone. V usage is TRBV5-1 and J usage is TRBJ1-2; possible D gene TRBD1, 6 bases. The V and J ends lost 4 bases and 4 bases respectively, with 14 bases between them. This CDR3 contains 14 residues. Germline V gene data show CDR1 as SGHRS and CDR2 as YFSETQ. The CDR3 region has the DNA TGCGCCAGCAGCCTCCCGACAGGCCGCTATGGCTACACCTTC. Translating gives CASSLPTGRYGYTF. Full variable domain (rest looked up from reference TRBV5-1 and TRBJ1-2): KAGVTQTPRYLIKTRGQQVTLSCSPISGHRSVSWYQQTPGQGLQFLFEYFSETQRNKGNFPGRFSGRQFSNSRSEMNVSTLELGDSALYLCASSLPTGRYGYTFGSGTRLTVV.

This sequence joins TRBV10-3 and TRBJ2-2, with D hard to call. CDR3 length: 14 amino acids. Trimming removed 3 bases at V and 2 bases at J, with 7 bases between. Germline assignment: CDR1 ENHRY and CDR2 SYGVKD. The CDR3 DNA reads TGTGCCATCAGTGACACAGCAAACACCGGGGAGCTGTTTTTT. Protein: CAISDTANTGELFF.

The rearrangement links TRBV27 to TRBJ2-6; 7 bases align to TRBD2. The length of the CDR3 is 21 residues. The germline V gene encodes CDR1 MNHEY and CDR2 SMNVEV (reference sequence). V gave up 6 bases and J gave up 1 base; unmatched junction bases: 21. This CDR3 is CASSPDRRDYLEGSGANVLTF. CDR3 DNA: TGTGCCAGCAGCCCCGATCGGCGGGACTACCTAGAGGGGTCTGGGGCCAACGTCCTGACTTTC.

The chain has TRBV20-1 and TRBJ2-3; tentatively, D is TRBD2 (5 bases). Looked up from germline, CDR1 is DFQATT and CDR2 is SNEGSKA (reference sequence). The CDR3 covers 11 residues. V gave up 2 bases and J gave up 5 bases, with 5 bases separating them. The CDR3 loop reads CSARRGDTQYF. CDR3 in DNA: TGCAGTGCTAGACGGGGAGATACGCAGTATTTT.

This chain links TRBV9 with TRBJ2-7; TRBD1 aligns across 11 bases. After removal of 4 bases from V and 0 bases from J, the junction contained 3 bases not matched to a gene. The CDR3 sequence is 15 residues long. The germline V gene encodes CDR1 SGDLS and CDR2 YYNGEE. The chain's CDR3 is CASSRDRGSSYEQYF. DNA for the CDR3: TGTGCCAGCAGCCGGGACAGGGGGAGCTCCTACGAGCAGTACTTC. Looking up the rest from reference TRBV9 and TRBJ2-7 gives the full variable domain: DSGVTQTPKHLITATGQRVTLRCSPRSGDLSVYWYQQSLDQGLQFLIQYYNGEERAKGNILERFSAQQFPDLHSELNLSSLELGDSALYFCASSRDRGSSYEQYFGPGTRLTVT.

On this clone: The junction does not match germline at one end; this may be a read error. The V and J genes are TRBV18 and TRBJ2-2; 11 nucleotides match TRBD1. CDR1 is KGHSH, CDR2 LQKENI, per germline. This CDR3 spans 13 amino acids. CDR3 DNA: TGTGCCAGCTCACCCCTGGGACAGGGGGTGCTGTTTTTT. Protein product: CASSPLGQGVLFF. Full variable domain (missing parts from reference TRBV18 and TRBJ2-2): NAGVMQNPRHLVRRRGQEARLRCSPMKGHSHVYWYRQLPEEGLKFMVYLQKENIIDESGMPKERFSAEFPKEGPSILRIQQVVRGDSAAYFCASSPLGQGVLFFGEGSRLTVL.

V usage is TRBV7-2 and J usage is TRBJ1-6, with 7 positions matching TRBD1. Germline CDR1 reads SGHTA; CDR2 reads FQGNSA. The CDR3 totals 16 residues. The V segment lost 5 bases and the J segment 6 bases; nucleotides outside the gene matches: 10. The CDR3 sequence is CASSVQGSRANSPLHF. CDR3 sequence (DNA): TGTGCCAGCAGCGTACAGGGGTCTCGGGCTAATTCACCCCTCCACTTT.

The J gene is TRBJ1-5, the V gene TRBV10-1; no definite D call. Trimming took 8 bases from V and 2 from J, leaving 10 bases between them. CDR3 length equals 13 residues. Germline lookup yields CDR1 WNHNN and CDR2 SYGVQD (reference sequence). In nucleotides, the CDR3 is TGCGCCAGCGTATTCCAGGGCAATCAGCCCCAGCATTTT. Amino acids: CASVFQGNQPQHF.

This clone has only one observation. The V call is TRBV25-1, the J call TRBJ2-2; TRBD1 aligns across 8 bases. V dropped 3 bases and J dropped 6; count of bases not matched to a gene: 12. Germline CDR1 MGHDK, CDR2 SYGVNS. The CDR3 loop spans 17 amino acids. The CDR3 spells CASSDKIGTGAPGELFF. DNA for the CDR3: TGTGCCAGCAGTGACAAAATCGGGACAGGAGCACCCGGGGAGCTGTTTTTT.

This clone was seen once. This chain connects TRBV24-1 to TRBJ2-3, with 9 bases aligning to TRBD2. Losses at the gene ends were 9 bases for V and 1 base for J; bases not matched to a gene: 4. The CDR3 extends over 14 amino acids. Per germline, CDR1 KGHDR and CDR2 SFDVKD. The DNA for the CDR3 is TGTGCCACCGGAGTAGCGGGAGGCACAGATACGCAGTATTTT. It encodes CATGVAGGTDTQYF.

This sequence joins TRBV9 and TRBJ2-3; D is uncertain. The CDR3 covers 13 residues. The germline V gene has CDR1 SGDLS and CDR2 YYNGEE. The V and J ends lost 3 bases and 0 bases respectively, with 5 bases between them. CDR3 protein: CASSATSTDTQYF. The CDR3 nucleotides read TGTGCCAGCAGCGCCACTAGCACAGATACGCAGTATTTT.

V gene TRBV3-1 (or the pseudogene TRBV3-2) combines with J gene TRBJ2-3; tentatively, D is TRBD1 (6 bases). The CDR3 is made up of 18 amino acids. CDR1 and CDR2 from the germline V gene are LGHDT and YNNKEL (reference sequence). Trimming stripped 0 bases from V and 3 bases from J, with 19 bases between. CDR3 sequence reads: CASSQDVPGEAKTDTQYF. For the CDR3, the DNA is TGTGCCAGCAGCCAAGACGTCCCAGGGGAAGCTAAAACAGATACGCAGTATTTT.

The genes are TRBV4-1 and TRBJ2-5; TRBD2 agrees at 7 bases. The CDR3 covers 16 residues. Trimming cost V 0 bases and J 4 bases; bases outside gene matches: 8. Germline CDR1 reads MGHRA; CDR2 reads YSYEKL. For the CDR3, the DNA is TGCGCCAGCAGCCAAGACTGGGGCGGGAGCTTAGAGACCCAGTACTTC. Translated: CASSQDWGGSLETQYF.

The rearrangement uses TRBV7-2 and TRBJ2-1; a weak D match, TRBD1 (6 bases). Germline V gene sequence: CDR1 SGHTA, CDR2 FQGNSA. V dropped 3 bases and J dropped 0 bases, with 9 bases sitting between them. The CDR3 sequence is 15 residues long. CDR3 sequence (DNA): TGTGCCAGCAGCTTGGACAGAGTCTCCTACAATGAGCAGTTCTTC. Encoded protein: CASSLDRVSYNEQFF. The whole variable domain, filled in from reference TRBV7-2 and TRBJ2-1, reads GAGVSQSPSNKVTEKGKDVELRCDPISGHTALYWYRQSLGQGLEFLIYFQGNSAPDKSGLPSDRFSAERTGGSVSTLTIQRTQQEDSAVYLCASSLDRVSYNEQFFGPGTRLTVL.

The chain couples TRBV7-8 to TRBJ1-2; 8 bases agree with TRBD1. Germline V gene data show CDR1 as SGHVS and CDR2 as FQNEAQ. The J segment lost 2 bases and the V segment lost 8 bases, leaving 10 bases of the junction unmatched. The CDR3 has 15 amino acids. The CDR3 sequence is CASGPDREKNYGYTF. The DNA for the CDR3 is TGTGCCAGCGGACCGGACAGGGAAAAAAACTATGGCTACACCTTC.

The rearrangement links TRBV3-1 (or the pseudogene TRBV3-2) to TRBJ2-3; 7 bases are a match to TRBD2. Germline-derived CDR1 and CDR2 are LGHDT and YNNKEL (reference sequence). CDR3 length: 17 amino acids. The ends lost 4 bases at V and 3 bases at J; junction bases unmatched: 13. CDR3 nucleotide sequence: TGTGCCAGCAGCCTACGCGGGGCGGGAGAAAGGACAGATACGCAGTATTTT. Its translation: CASSLRGAGERTDTQYF.

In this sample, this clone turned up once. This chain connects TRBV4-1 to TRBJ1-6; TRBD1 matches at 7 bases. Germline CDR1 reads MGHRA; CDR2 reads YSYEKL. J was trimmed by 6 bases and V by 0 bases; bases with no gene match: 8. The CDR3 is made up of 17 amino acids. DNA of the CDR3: TGCGCCAGCAGCCAAGATCGGGGACAGAGGTTTAATTCACCCCTCCACTTT. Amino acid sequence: CASSQDRGQRFNSPLHF.

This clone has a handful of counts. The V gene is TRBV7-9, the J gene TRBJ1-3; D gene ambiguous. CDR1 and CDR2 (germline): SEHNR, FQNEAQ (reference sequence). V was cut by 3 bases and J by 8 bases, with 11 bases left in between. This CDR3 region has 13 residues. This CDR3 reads CASSFEGRDTIYF. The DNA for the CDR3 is TGTGCCAGCAGCTTTGAGGGTCGAGACACCATATATTTT. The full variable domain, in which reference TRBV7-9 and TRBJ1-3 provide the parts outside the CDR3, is DTGVSQNPRHKITKRGQNVTFRCDPISEHNRLYWYRQTLGQGPEFLTYFQNEAQLEKSRLLSDRFSAERPKGSFSTLEIQRTEQGDSAMYLCASSFEGRDTIYFGEGSWLTVV.

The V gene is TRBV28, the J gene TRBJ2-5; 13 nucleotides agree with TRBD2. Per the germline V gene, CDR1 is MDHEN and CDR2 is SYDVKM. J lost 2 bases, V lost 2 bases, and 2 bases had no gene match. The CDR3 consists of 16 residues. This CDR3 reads CASSLGGLAGQETQYF. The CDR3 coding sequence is TGTGCCAGCAGTTTAGGGGGACTAGCGGGGCAAGAGACCCAGTACTTC.